This entry features one TCR beta chain sequence. Its specificity is unknown. V was cut by 5 bases and J by 5 bases, with 7 bases left in between. In germline, CDR1 is SEHNR, CDR2 FQNEAQ (reference sequence). The CDR3 runs to 12 residues. This entry belongs to a study of cytomegalovirus exposure and HLA in healthy donors. General observations from the study: One cluster of highly shared sequence variants probably arose as a sequencing artifact.

60 Vbeta and 13 Jbeta primers were used in PCR. Profiled with immunoSEQ multiplex PCR; TCRdb holds only in-frame clones, not every one. Of roughly 90,000 clones in the sample, 60% to 85% were seen once. This receptor was identified in a middle-aged woman in good health and CMV-seropositive. The sample comprised PBMCs. The V call is TRBV7-9, the J call TRBJ1-5; no firm D call. CDR3 amino acids: CASSPEDQPQHF. CDR3 nucleotides: TGTGCCAGCAGCCCTGAGGATCAGCCCCAGCATTTT.